A selection of T cell receptor beta chains follows, all from one sample in a study of siplizumab effects on memory and regulatory T cells. The method was immunoSEQ multiplex PCR; TCRdb's version includes in-frame clones alone and lacks a portion of them. The sample records more than 90,000 clones, 85% to 95% being singletons. The source material was non-Treg CD4+ T cells sorted from blood. The receptors were sampled from a human donor in good health. Each CDR3 is given with its conserved first and last residue. D genes are given only for firm matches. The listing skips clone size in some rows; elsewhere it reads once, few, many or a size class.

>TRBJ2-2|NA|NA|TRBV30
CAWSGRGGTGELFF
TGTGCCTGGAGTGGCAGGGGAGGCACCGGGGAGCTGTTTTTT
>TRBJ1-5|once|NA|TRBV19
CASSAHTGQNNQPQHF
TGTGCCAGTAGCGCCCACACTGGACAGAACAATCAGCCCCAGCATTTT
>TRBJ2-5|once|NA|TRBV19
CASSGSQGGGPQYF
TGTGCCAGTAGTGGTTCCCAGGGGGGAGGGCCCCAGTACTTC
>TRBJ2-2|NA|NA|TRBV29-1
CSGQLARNGELFF
TGCAGCGGGCAACTAGCTAGGAACGGGGAGCTGTTTTTT
>TRBJ2-7|NA|NA|TRBV5-1
CASSSLIGKRGLEQYF
TGCGCCAGCAGCTCCCTAATAGGCAAACGGGGTCTCGAGCAGTACTTC
>TRBJ1-3|NA|NA|TRBV27
CASSGQRGNTIYF
TGTGCCAGCAGCGGACAGCGTGGAAACACCATATATTTT
>TRBJ2-5|once|NA|TRBV7-9
CASSFNEKTQYF
TGTGCCAGCAGCTTCAACGAGAAGACCCAGTACTTC
>TRBJ2-2|NA|TRBD2|TRBV5-4
CASSPELAPNTGELFF
TGTGCCAGCAGCCCGGAACTAGCGCCGAACACCGGGGAGCTGTTTTTT
>TRBJ2-6|NA|NA|TRBV19
CASSIKGVRISGANVLTF
TGTGCCAGTAGTATAAAAGGAGTCAGGATCTCTGGGGCCAACGTCCTGACTTTC
>TRBJ2-3|NA|TRBD1|TRBV28
CASSPRTGSGDTQYF
TGTGCCAGCAGTCCCAGGACAGGGTCGGGAGATACGCAGTATTTT
>TRBJ1-5|NA|NA|TRBV2
CASTRTFLRSQPQHF
TGTGCCAGCACCAGGACCTTTCTTCGCAGTCAGCCCCAGCATTTT
>TRBJ1-4|few|NA|TRBV18
CASSPKQGSEEKLFF
TGTGCCAGCTCACCTAAACAGGGATCGGAAGAAAAACTGTTTTTT
>TRBJ2-5|NA|NA|TRBV18
CASSFGIQETQYF
TGTGCCAGCTCATTCGGTATACAAGAGACCCAGTACTTC
>TRBJ2-3|NA|TRBD2|TRBV9
CASSVSAGVTDTQYF
TGTGCCAGCAGCGTCTCGGCGGGGGTCACAGATACGCAGTATTTT
>TRBJ1-2|NA|TRBD1|TRBV2
CASNERGLEGYTF
TGTGCCAGCAACGAGAGGGGGCTGGAAGGCTACACCTTC
>TRBJ2-5|NA|NA|TRBV9
CASSVAGDKQETQYF
TGTGCCAGCAGCGTAGCAGGAGACAAACAAGAGACCCAGTACTTC
>TRBJ2-2|NA|NA|TRBV30
CAWSHGLTGHTGELFF
TGTGCCTGGAGTCACGGCCTTACAGGGCACACCGGGGAGCTGTTTTTT
>TRBJ2-5|NA|NA|TRBV27
CASSFRSAGREETQYF
TGTGCCAGCAGCTTTAGGTCGGCAGGACGGGAAGAGACCCAGTACTTC
>TRBJ1-1|NA|TRBD1|TRBV5-1
CASTIKQGGSTEAFF
TGCGCCAGCACCATAAAACAGGGGGGGAGCACTGAAGCTTTCTTT
>TRBJ2-7|NA|NA|TRBV28
CASTISSEVHEQYF
TGTGCCAGCACCATATCATCAGAAGTCCACGAGCAGTACTTC
>TRBJ2-7|NA|NA|TRBV7-9
CASSRDVYEQYF
TGTGCCAGCAGCCGGGACGTTTACGAGCAGTACTTC
>TRBJ1-2|NA|NA|TRBV7-8
CASSLKGTDGYTF
TGTGCCAGCAGCTTAAAGGGGACGGATGGCTACACCTTC
>TRBJ1-1|NA|NA|TRBV23-1
CASSQALGAEGVNTEAFF
TGCGCCAGCAGTCAAGCGCTGGGCGCCGAGGGGGTGAACACTGAAGCTTTCTTT
>TRBJ2-1|once|NA|TRBV27
CAGEYEQFF
TGTGCCGGAGAATATGAGCAGTTCTTC
>TRBJ1-1|few|NA|TRBV28
CASRTQGPEAFF
TGTGCCAGCAGGACACAGGGTCCTGAAGCTTTCTTT
>TRBJ2-2|NA|NA|TRBV7-9
CASSTTTGELFF
TGTGCCAGCAGCACGACCACCGGGGAGCTGTTTTTT
>TRBJ1-5|NA|NA|TRBV30
CAWSTGHQPQHF
TGTGCCTGGAGCACAGGGCATCAGCCCCAGCATTTT
>TRBJ2-1|NA|NA|TRBV2
CASSVSRGAEQFF
TGTGCCAGCAGCGTTAGTAGAGGCGCTGAGCAGTTCTTC
>TRBJ2-1|NA|TRBD2|TRBV18
CASSPGQLAGGGNEQFF
TGTGCCAGCTCACCCGGACAGCTAGCGGGAGGAGGGAATGAGCAGTTCTTC
>TRBJ2-1|once|NA|TRBV11-3
CASSLPYEQFF
TGTGCCAGCAGCCTACCATATGAGCAGTTCTTC
>TRBJ2-1|NA|NA|TRBV19
CASSISLHGGEQFF
TGTGCCAGTAGTATATCTCTTCACGGCGGTGAGCAGTTCTTC
>TRBJ1-2|NA|NA|TRBV7-9
CASSLGGSYGYTF
TGTGCCAGCAGCTTAGGAGGGAGCTATGGCTACACCTTC
>TRBJ2-3|NA|NA|TRBV28
CATTVRDTQYF
TGTGCCACCACCGTTAGGGATACGCAGTATTTT
>TRBJ2-3|NA|NA|TRBV19
CASSKSAVTDTQYF
TGTGCCAGTAGTAAATCGGCAGTCACAGATACGCAGTATTTT
>TRBJ2-7|NA|NA|TRBV15
CATSRGPETPEQYF
TGTGCCACCAGCAGAGGGCCAGAGACTCCCGAGCAGTACTTC
>TRBJ2-1|NA|NA|TRBV10-2
CASSDLASSYNEQFF
TGCGCCAGCAGTGATTTAGCATCCTCCTACAATGAGCAGTTCTTC
>TRBJ2-7|NA|NA|TRBV7-9
CASSPRWGGVQYF
TGTGCCAGCAGCCCCCGTTGGGGCGGGGTGCAGTACTTC
>TRBJ2-5|NA|TRBD2|TRBV7-9
CASSLGALANEGETQYF
TGTGCCAGCAGCTTAGGAGCACTAGCGAATGAAGGAGAGACCCAGTACTTC
>TRBJ2-2|NA|TRBD2|TRBV2
CARGTRGNTGELFF
TGTGCCAGGGGGACTAGGGGGAACACCGGGGAGCTGTTTTTT
>TRBJ2-7|NA|NA|TRBV7-2
CASSRPVVGEQYF
TGTGCCAGCAGCCGCCCCGTCGTGGGGGAGCAGTACTTC
>TRBJ2-2|NA|TRBD2|TRBV29-1
CSVKREGNTGELFF
TGCAGCGTGAAGCGGGAGGGAAACACCGGGGAGCTGTTTTTT
>TRBJ1-5|NA|NA|TRBV19
CASRDTVGQPQHF
TGTGCCAGTAGAGACACGGTCGGGCAGCCCCAGCATTTT
>TRBJ2-2|NA|NA|TRBV7-9
CASSNGGLETGELFF
TGTGCCAGCAGTAACGGAGGTCTAGAAACCGGGGAGCTATTTTTT
>TRBJ2-3|NA|TRBD2|TRBV9
CASSVVGGRSGSPDTQYF
TGTGCCAGCAGCGTAGTGGGCGGGAGGAGTGGTAGCCCAGATACGCAGTATTTT
>TRBJ2-4|NA|NA|TRBV13
CASSLNMGLLAKNIQYF
TGTGCCAGCAGCTTGAATATGGGGCTGCTAGCCAAAAACATTCAGTACTTC
>TRBJ2-2|once|NA|TRBV28
CASSYPTNTGELFF
TGTGCCAGCAGTTACCCCACCAACACCGGGGAGCTGTTTTTT
>TRBJ1-5|NA|TRBD1|TRBV14
CASSHWDRGKFGSNQPQHF
TGTGCCAGCAGCCACTGGGACAGGGGGAAATTCGGTAGCAATCAGCCCCAGCATTTT
>TRBJ1-5|NA|NA|TRBV28
CASGRQGTIQPQHF
TGTGCCAGTGGTCGGCAGGGAACGATTCAGCCCCAGCATTTT